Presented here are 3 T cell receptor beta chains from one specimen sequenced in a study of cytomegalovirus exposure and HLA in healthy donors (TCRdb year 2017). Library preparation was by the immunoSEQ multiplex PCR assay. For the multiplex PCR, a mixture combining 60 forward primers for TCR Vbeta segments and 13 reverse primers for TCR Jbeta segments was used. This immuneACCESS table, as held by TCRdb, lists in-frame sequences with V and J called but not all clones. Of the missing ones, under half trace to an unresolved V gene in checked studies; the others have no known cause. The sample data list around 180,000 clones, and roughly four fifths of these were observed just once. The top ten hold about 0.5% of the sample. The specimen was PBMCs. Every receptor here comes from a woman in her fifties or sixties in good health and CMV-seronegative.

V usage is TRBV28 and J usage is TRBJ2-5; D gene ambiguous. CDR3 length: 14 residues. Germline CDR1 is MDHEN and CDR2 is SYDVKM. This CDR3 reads CAVSAPEYQETQYF. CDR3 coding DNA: TGTGCAGTCTCCGCCCCCGAGTACCAAGAGACCCAGTACTTC.

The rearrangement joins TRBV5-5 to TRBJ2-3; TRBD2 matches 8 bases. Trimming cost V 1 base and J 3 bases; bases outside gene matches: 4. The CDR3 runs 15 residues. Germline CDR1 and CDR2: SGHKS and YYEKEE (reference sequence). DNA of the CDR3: TGTGCCAGCAGCTTGCCTAGCGGGTCGACAGATACGCAGTATTTT. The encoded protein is CASSLPSGSTDTQYF.

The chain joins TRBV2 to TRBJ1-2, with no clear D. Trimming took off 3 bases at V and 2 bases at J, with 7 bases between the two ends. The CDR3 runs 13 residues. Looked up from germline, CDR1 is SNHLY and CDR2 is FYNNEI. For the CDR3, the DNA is TGTGCCAGCAGTGAGGTGCGCAACTATGGCTACACCTTC. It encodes CASSEVRNYGYTF.